The 21 T cell receptor beta chains below were found in one sample sequenced in a study of cytomegalovirus exposure and HLA in healthy donors. Researchers ran the PCR with 60 Vbeta and 13 Jbeta primers. Data came from immunoSEQ multiplex PCR; TCRdb stores just in-frame clones and leaves some out. The table shows under 200,000 clones, with about four fifths occurring only once. Sequencing used PBMCs. These receptors were taken from a male donor in good health and CMV-seropositive.

The J gene is TRBJ1-1, the V gene TRBV9, with D possibly matching TRBD1 (5 bases). Trimming removed 4 bases from V and 5 bases from J, with 12 bases in between. The germline V gene encodes CDR1 SGDLS and CDR2 YYNGEE. The CDR3 loop spans 13 amino acids. The CDR3 DNA is TGTGCCAGCAGCCTCTCGGAGGGGACTGAAGCTTTCTTT. Translation gives CASSLSEGTEAFF.

The chain is built from TRBV5-1 and TRBJ1-2; D call uncertain. Looked up from germline, CDR1 is SGHRS and CDR2 is YFSETQ. Trimming pared 0 bases from V and 3 bases from J, leaving 12 bases between. The CDR3 has 15 residues. The CDR3 here is CASSLVAGLDYGYTF. The DNA for the CDR3 is TGCGCCAGCAGCTTGGTGGCAGGACTTGACTATGGCTACACCTTC.

The chain uses TRBV9 and TRBJ1-1; D perhaps matches TRBD1 (5 bases). Trimming left V 4 bases short and J 11 bases short, with 21 bases between. The germline V gene encodes CDR1 SGDLS and CDR2 YYNGEE. The CDR3 runs 14 residues. As DNA, the CDR3 is TGTGCCAGCAGCCCTACAGGTTTAGGGCTGGGGGCTTTCTTT. Residues: CASSPTGLGLGAFF.

V usage is TRBV11-2 and J usage is TRBJ2-3; D not resolved. Trimming took off 2 bases at V and 0 bases at J, with 12 bases between the two ends. Per germline, CDR1 SGHAT and CDR2 FQNNGV. CDR3 length: 16 residues. The CDR3 nucleotides read TGTGCCAGCAGCTTAAATCCAGGAACTAGCACAGATACGCAGTATTTT. Protein: CASSLNPGTSTDTQYF.

This sequence joins TRBV30 and TRBJ2-3; D unresolved. Germline V gene data show CDR1 as GTSNPN and CDR2 as SVGIG (reference sequence). This CDR3 has 13 residues. Trimming left V 2 bases short and J 7 bases short, with 13 bases between. CDR3 sequence: CAWSPSGANTQYF. The CDR3, as DNA: TGTGCCTGGAGTCCATCGGGTGCAAATACGCAGTATTTT.

The rearrangement links TRBV5-5 to TRBJ2-7; D is possibly TRBD1 (5 bases). The CDR3 totals 16 residues. V dropped 1 base and J dropped 4 bases, with 18 bases sitting between them. The germline CDR1 and CDR2 sequences are SGHKS and YYEKEE (reference sequence). CDR3 nucleotide sequence: TGTGCCAGCAGCTTGAGTAGGGGTGGAGTTAAATACGAGCAGTACTTC. Translation: CASSLSRGGVKYEQYF.

This clone was seen a few times. The genes are TRBV4-1 and TRBJ2-7; TRBD2 matches at 9 bases. Trimming removed 1 base from V and 4 bases from J; junction bases left unmatched: 8. Germline V gives CDR1 MGHRA, CDR2 YSYEKL. CDR3 length: 16 amino acids. The CDR3: CASSQAPTSGPYEQYF. The DNA of the CDR3 is TGCGCCAGCAGCCAAGCCCCGACTAGCGGTCCTTACGAGCAGTACTTC.

The V gene is TRBV5-8, the J gene TRBJ2-3, with D unclear. The V end was cut by 6 bases, the J end by 3 bases, with 5 bases between. Germline CDR1 is SGHTS and CDR2 is YDEGEE. The CDR3 totals 11 residues. The CDR3 sequence is CASTKTDTQYF. The CDR3 DNA sequence: TGTGCCAGCACCAAAACAGATACGCAGTATTTT. The full variable domain, with the rest looked up from reference TRBV5-8 and TRBJ2-3, is EAGVTQSPTHLIKTRGQQATLRCSPISGHTSVYWYQQALGLGLQFLLWYDEGEERNRGNFPPRFSGRQFPNYSSELNVNALELEDSALYLCASTKTDTQYFGPGTRLTVL.

The V gene is TRBV5-1, the J gene TRBJ1-1; possible D gene TRBD1, 6 bases. Germline lookup yields CDR1 SGHRS and CDR2 YFSETQ. V was trimmed by 4 bases and J by 1 base, leaving 14 bases between them. The CDR3 has 15 residues. The CDR3 sequence is CASSPTGTKNTEAFF. The CDR3 nucleotides read TGCGCCAGCAGCCCTACCGGGACAAAGAACACTGAAGCTTTCTTT. Supplemented by reference TRBV5-1 and TRBJ1-1, the full variable domain reads KAGVTQTPRYLIKTRGQQVTLSCSPISGHRSVSWYQQTPGQGLQFLFEYFSETQRNKGNFPGRFSGRQFSNSRSEMNVSTLELGDSALYLCASSPTGTKNTEAFFGQGTRLTVV.

This clone was detected a few times. V usage is TRBV19 and J usage is TRBJ2-7; 7 bases are shared with TRBD2. The V gene end was trimmed by 3 bases and the J gene end by 9 bases; junction bases not matched to a gene: 8. The CDR3 extends over 13 amino acids. Germline V gene data show CDR1 as LNHDA and CDR2 as SQIVND (reference sequence). The CDR3 DNA follows: TGTGCCAGTAGTATTAGTCTAGCGGACGCGCAGTACTTC. Its protein product is CASSISLADAQYF.

The V gene is TRBV30, the J gene TRBJ2-5; D is unclear. This CDR3 region has 13 residues. Per the germline V gene, CDR1 is GTSNPN and CDR2 is SVGIG (reference sequence). V dropped 4 bases and J dropped 0 bases, with 9 bases sitting between them. CDR3 nucleotides: TGTGCCTGGAATGTCGGGTACCAAGAGACCCAGTACTTC. It yields the protein CAWNVGYQETQYF.

The rearrangement links TRBV19 to TRBJ1-2; 9 bases fit TRBD1. Germline loops: CDR1 LNHDA, CDR2 SQIVND (reference sequence). Unmatched junction bases numbered 8, after V lost 11 bases and J lost 1 base. This CDR3 contains 14 residues. The DNA of the CDR3 is TGTGCCGGAAGGGGGACAGGGAATAACTATGGCTACACCTTC. Encoded protein: CAGRGTGNNYGYTF. The full variable domain, with the rest looked up from reference TRBV19 and TRBJ1-2, is DGGITQSPKYLFRKEGQNVTLSCEQNLNHDAMYWYRQDPGQGLRLIYYSQIVNDFQKGDIAEGYSVSREKKESFPLTVTSAQKNPTAFYLCAGRGTGNNYGYTFGSGTRLTVV.

Concerning this clone itself: Relative to the germline gene, one junction end is altered; a read error may explain this. V gene TRBV6-1 combines with J gene TRBJ2-6, with D possibly matching TRBD2 (5 bases). This CDR3 is built from 15 residues. Germline-derived CDR1 and CDR2 are MNHNS and SASEGT. The CDR3, as DNA: TGTGCCAGCAGTGTAGAAATCCAGGAGGCCAACGGCCTGACTTTC. Its protein product is CASSVEIQEANGLTF.

This chain connects TRBV2 to TRBJ1-6; 7 positions match TRBD1. The ends lost 7 bases at V and 10 bases at J; junction bases unmatched: 4. The length of the CDR3 is 12 residues. CDR1 and CDR2 from the germline V gene are SNHLY and FYNNEI. This CDR3 reads CASNRQGSPLHF. CDR3 nucleotide sequence: TGTGCCAGCAATCGACAGGGCTCACCCCTCCACTTT.

This chain connects TRBV29-1 to TRBJ2-7; 8 nucleotides line up with TRBD1. The CDR3 runs to 17 residues. The germline V gene encodes CDR1 SQVTM and CDR2 ANQGSEA. V was pared by 1 base and J by 4 bases, with 15 bases of the junction left unmatched. The CDR3 DNA sequence: TGCAGCGTTGAAGTAGGGAAATTTGACAGGGGTGGTTACGAGCAGTACTTC. Residues: CSVEVGKFDRGGYEQYF.

The chain employs TRBV25-1 and TRBJ2-1, with 8 bases lining up with TRBD1. The CDR3 totals 15 residues. Germline lookup yields CDR1 MGHDK and CDR2 SYGVNS. V trimming: 2 bases; J trimming: 7 bases; junction bases outside the gene matches: 7. Here the CDR3 reads CASSEPARTGNEQFF. In DNA, the CDR3 is TGTGCCAGCAGTGAACCGGCCCGGACAGGGAATGAGCAGTTCTTC.

The chain couples TRBV6-6 to TRBJ1-1; D remains unclear. Germline CDR1 and CDR2: MNHNY and SVGAGI (reference sequence). This CDR3 is built from 14 residues. The V end was cut by 0 bases, the J end by 1 base, with 6 bases between. The CDR3 region is CASSYSRWNTEAFF. Here the CDR3 DNA reads TGTGCCAGCAGTTACTCGAGGTGGAACACTGAAGCTTTCTTT.

This clone turned up a few times. The rearrangement joins TRBV30 to TRBJ2-7; tentative D call: TRBD2 (6 bases). V lost 3 bases to trimming and J lost 5 bases, with 11 bases between them. The CDR3 is 12 amino acids. Germline loops: CDR1 GTSNPN, CDR2 SVGIG (reference sequence). This CDR3 is CAWRLASNEQYF. For the CDR3, the DNA is TGTGCCTGGAGGCTAGCGTCTAACGAGCAGTACTTC. Full variable domain (remainder filled in from reference TRBV30 and TRBJ2-7): SQTIHQWPATLVQPVGSPLSLECTVEGTSNPNLYWYRQAAGRGLQLLFYSVGIGQISSEVPQNLSASRPQDRQFILSSKKLLLSDSGFYLCAWRLASNEQYFGPGTRLTVT.

The V call is TRBV7-6, the J call TRBJ1-1; no clear D. The CDR3 totals 18 residues. Germline assignment: CDR1 SGHVS and CDR2 FNYEAQ. Trimming took off 1 base at V and 1 base at J, with 19 bases between the two ends. This CDR3 reads CASSLVGYSMTGNTEAFF. Written as DNA, the CDR3 is TGTGCCAGCAGCTTAGTCGGATACTCCATGACTGGGAACACTGAAGCTTTCTTT.

This clone is a singleton in its sample. The chain recombines TRBV5-1 with TRBJ1-1; 9 bases match TRBD1. In germline, CDR1 is SGHRS, CDR2 YFSETQ. The CDR3 is made up of 14 amino acids. Trimming cost V 9 bases and J 1 base; bases outside gene matches: 7. In DNA, the CDR3 is TGCGCCACCCAGCTGGGACAGGGGAACACTGAAGCTTTCTTT. Its translation: CATQLGQGNTEAFF.

This chain joins TRBV7-2 and TRBJ2-7, with 7 bases matching TRBD2. The CDR3 extends over 15 amino acids. The germline V gene encodes CDR1 SGHTA and CDR2 FQGNSA. Trimming cost V 5 bases and J 1 base; bases outside gene matches: 8. For the CDR3, the DNA is TGTGCCAGCAGCCTCTCTGCGGGGGTTTCCTACGAGCAGTACTTC. It is translated as CASSLSAGVSYEQYF.